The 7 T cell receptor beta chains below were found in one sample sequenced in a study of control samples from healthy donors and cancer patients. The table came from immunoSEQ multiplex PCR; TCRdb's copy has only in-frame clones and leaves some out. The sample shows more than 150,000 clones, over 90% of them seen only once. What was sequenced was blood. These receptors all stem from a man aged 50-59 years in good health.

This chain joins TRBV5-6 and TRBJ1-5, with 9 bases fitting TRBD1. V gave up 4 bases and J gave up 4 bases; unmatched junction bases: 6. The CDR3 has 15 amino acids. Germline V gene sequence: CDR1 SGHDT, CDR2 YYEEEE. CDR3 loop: CASSRDGTGNQPQHF. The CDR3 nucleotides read TGTGCCAGCAGCAGAGACGGGACAGGGAATCAGCCCCAGCATTTT.

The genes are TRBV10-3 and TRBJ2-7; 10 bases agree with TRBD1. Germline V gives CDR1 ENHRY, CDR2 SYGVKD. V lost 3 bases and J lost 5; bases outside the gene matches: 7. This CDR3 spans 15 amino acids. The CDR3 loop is CAISEPGQGSHEQYF. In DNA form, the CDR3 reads TGTGCCATCAGTGAACCGGGACAGGGGTCCCACGAGCAGTACTTC.

CDR3 DNA sequence: TGTGCCAGCAGCGTCCGGTCAACAGATACGCAGTATTTT. It codes for CASSVRSTDTQYF. This rearrangement joins TRBV28 to TRBJ2-3; no clear D gene. Germline assignment: CDR1 MDHEN and CDR2 SYDVKM. The CDR3 is 13 residues long. Trimming removed 6 bases from V and 3 bases from J, with 10 bases in between.

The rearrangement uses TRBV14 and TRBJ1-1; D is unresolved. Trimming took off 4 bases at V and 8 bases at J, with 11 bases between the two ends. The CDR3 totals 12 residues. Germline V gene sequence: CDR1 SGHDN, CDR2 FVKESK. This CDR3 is CASSRETREAFF. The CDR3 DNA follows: TGTGCCAGCAGCCGGGAAACCCGGGAAGCTTTCTTT.

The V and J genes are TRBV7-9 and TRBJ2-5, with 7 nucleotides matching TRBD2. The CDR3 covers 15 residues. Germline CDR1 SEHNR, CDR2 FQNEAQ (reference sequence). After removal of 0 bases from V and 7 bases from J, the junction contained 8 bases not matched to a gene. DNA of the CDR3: TGTGCCAGCAGCTTAGCGGGAGGGCCCATAGCGACCCAGTACTTC. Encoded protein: CASSLAGGPIATQYF.

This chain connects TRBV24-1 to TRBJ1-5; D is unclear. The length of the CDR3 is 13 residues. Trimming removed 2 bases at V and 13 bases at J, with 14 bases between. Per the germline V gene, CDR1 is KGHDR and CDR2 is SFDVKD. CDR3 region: CATSDSLTSSQHF. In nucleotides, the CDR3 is TGTGCCACCAGTGATTCCCTGACAAGTAGTCAGCATTTT.

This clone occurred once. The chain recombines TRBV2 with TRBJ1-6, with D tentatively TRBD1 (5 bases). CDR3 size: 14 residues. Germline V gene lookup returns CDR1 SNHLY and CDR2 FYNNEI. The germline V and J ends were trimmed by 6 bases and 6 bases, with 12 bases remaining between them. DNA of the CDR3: TGTGCCAGCAGGGGTGGGACCGTTAATTCACCCCTCCACTTT. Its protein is CASRGGTVNSPLHF.